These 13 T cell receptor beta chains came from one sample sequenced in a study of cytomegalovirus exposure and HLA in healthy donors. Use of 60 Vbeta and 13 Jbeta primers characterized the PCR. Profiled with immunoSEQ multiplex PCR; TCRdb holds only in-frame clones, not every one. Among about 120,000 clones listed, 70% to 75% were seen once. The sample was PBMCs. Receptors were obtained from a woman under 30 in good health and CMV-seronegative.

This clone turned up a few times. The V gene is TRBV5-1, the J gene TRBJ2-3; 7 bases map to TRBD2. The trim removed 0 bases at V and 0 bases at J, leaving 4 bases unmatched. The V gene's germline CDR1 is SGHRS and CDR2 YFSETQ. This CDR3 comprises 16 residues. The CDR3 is CASSLVERGSTDTQYF. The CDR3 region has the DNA TGCGCCAGCAGCTTGGTCGAGCGGGGCAGCACAGATACGCAGTATTTT.

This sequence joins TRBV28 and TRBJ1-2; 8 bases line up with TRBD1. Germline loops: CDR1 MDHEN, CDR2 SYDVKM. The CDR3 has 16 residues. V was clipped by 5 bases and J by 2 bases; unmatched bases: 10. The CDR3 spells CASSPGTGRPNYGYTF. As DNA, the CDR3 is TGTGCCAGCAGTCCCGGGACAGGCCGACCGAACTATGGCTACACCTTC.

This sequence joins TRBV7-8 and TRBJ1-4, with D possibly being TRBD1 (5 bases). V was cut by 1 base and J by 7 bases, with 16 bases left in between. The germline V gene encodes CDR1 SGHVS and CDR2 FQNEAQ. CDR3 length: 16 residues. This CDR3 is CASSLVLSGYGEKLFF. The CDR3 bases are TGTGCCAGCAGCTTAGTTTTATCAGGGTACGGTGAAAAACTGTTTTTT.

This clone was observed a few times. The DNA for the CDR3 is TGTGCCAGCAGTGCAGTACAGGGAAACGCCTATAATTCACCCCTCCACTTT. This sequence encodes CASSAVQGNAYNSPLHF. The chain recombines TRBV6-4 with TRBJ1-6, with D possibly TRBD1 on 6 matching bases. Germline CDR1 reads MRHNA; CDR2 reads SNTAGT. The ends were cut back, 4 bases at V and 2 bases at J, with 15 bases in the middle. This CDR3 contains 17 residues.

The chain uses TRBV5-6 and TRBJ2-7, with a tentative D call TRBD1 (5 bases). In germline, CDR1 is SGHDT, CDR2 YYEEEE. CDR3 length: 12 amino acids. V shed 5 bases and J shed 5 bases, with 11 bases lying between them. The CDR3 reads CASSYDRDEQYF. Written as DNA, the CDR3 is TGTGCCAGCAGTTATGACAGAGACGAGCAGTACTTC.

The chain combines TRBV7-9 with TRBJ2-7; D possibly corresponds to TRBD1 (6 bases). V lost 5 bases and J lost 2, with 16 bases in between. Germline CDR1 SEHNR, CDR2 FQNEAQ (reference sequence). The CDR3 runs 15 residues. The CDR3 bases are TGTGCCAGCAGCCAAGGACAGACCTTTACCTACGAGCAGTACTTC. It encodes CASSQGQTFTYEQYF. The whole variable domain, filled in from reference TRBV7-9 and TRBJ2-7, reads DTGVSQNPRHKITKRGQNVTFRCDPISEHNRLYWYRQTLGQGPEFLTYFQNEAQLEKSRLLSDRFSAERPKGSFSTLEIQRTEQGDSAMYLCASSQGQTFTYEQYFGPGTRLTVT.

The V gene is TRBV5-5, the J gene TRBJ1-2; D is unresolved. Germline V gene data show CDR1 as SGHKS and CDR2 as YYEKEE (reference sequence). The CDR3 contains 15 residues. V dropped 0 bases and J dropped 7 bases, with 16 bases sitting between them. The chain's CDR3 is CASSLVERGLGGYTF. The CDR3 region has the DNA TGTGCCAGCAGCTTGGTAGAGCGCGGCCTCGGTGGCTACACCTTC. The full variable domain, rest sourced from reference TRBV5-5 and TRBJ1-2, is DAGVTQSPTHLIKTRGQQVTLRCSPISGHKSVSWYQQVLGQGPQFIFQYYEKEERGRGNFPDRFSARQFPNYSSELNVNALLLGDSALYLCASSLVERGLGGYTFGSGTRLTVV.

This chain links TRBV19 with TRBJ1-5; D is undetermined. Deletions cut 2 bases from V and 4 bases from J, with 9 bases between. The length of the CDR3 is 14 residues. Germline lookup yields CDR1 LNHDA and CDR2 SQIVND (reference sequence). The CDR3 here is CASSIPYGNQPQHF. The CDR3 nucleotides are TGTGCCAGTAGTATACCATACGGTAATCAGCCCCAGCATTTT.

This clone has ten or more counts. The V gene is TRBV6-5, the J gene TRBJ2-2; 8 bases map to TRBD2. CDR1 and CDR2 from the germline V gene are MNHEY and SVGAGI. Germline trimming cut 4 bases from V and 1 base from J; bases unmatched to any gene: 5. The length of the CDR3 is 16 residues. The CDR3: CASSSGLAQNTGELFF. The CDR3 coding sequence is TGTGCCAGCAGTTCCGGACTAGCCCAGAACACCGGGGAGCTGTTTTTT.

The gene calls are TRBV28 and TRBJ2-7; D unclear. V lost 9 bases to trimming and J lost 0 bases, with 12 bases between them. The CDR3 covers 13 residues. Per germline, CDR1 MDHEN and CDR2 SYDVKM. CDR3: CASLDSSSYEQYF. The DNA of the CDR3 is TGTGCCAGTCTTGACTCGAGCTCCTACGAGCAGTACTTC. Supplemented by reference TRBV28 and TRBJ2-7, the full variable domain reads DVKVTQSSRYLVKRTGEKVFLECVQDMDHENMFWYRQDPGLGLRLIYFSYDVKMKEKGDIPEGYSVSREKKERFSLILESASTNQTSMYLCASLDSSSYEQYFGPGTRLTVT.

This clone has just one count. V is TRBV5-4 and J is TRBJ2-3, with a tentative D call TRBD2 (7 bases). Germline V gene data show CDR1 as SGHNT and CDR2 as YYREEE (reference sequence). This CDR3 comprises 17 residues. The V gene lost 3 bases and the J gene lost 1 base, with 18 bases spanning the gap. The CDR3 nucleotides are TGTGCCAGCAGCTCCATTTATGGCGGGGGCCGCACAGATACGCAGTATTTT. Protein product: CASSSIYGGGRTDTQYF. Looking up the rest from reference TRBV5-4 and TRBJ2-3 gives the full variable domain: ETGVTQSPTHLIKTRGQQVTLRCSSQSGHNTVSWYQQALGQGPQFIFQYYREEENGRGNFPPRFSGLQFPNYSSELNVNALELDDSALYLCASSSIYGGGRTDTQYFGPGTRLTVL.

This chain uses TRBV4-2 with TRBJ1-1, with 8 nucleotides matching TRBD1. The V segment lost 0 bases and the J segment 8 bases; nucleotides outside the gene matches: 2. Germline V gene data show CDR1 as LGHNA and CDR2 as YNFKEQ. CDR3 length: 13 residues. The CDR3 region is CASSQEGQAEAFF. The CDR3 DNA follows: TGTGCCAGCAGCCAAGAGGGACAGGCCGAAGCTTTCTTT.

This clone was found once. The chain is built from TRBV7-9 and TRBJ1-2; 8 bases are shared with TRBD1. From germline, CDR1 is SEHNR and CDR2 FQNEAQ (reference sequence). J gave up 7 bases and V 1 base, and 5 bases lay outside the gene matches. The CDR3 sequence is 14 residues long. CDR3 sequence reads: CASSLVQGAGGYTF. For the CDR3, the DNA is TGTGCCAGCAGCTTAGTTCAGGGGGCCGGTGGCTACACCTTC.